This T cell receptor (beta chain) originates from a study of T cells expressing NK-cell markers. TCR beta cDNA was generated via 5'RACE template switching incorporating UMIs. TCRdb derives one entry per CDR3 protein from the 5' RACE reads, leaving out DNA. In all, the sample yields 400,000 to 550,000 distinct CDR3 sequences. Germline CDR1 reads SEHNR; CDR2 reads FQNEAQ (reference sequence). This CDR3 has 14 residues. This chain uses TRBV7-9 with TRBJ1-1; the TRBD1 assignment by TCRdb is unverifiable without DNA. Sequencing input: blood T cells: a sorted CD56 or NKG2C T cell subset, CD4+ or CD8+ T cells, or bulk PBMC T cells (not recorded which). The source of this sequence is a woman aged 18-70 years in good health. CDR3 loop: CASSLEGGNTEAFF.